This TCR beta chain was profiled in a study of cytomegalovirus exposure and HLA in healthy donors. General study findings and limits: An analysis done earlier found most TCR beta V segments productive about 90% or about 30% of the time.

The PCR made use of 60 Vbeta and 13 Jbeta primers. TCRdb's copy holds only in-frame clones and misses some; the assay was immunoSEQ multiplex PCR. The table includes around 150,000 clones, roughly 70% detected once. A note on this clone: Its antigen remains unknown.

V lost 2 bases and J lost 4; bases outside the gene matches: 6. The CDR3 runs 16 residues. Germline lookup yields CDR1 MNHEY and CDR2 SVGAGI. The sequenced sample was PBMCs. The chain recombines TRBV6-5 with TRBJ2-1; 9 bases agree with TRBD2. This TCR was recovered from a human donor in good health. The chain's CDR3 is CASSYETSGLYNEQFF. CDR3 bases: TGTGCCAGCAGTTACGAGACTAGCGGACTATACAATGAGCAGTTCTTC.